Listed here are 28 T cell receptor beta chains from one sample, sequenced in a study of blood T cell repertoires in COVID-19. Sequenced by immunoSEQ multiplex PCR; TCRdb stores in-frame clones only, minus some. The sample contains 100,000 to 120,000 clones, 85% of which appear only once. The specimen was peripheral blood. The receptors derive from a human donor in a cohort sampled during active COVID-19.

The V call is TRBV4-1, the J call TRBJ2-2; maybe TRBD2 (6 bases). Trimming cost V 4 bases and J 6 bases, with 24 bases left between them. Germline values: CDR1 MGHRA, CDR2 YSYEKL. This CDR3 region has 18 residues. The CDR3: CASSRSTGPPREAGELFF. Written as DNA, the CDR3 is TGCGCCAGCAGCCGGAGCACAGGCCCTCCAAGGGAGGCCGGGGAGCTGTTTTTT.

This clone came up a few times. The CDR3 region is CASIGTAPSYEQYF. CDR3 coding DNA: TGTGCCAGCATAGGGACAGCCCCCTCCTACGAGCAGTACTTC. The chain is built from TRBV28 and TRBJ2-7; 7 bases align to TRBD1. There are 14 residues in the CDR3. The trim removed 7 bases at V and 0 bases at J, leaving 6 bases unmatched. Germline CDR1 and CDR2: MDHEN and SYDVKM.

This clone appeared a few times. The chain links TRBV19 to TRBJ1-3; no reliable D call. Trimming pared 4 bases from V and 0 bases from J, leaving 10 bases between. Germline loops: CDR1 LNHDA, CDR2 SQIVND (reference sequence). The CDR3 has 15 residues. CDR3 amino acids: CASSTLASSGNTIYF. CDR3 sequence (DNA): TGTGCCAGTAGTACCCTCGCGAGCTCTGGAAACACCATATATTTT. The full variable domain, its missing parts supplied by reference TRBV19 and TRBJ1-3, is DGGITQSPKYLFRKEGQNVTLSCEQNLNHDAMYWYRQDPGQGLRLIYYSQIVNDFQKGDIAEGYSVSREKKESFPLTVTSAQKNPTAFYLCASSTLASSGNTIYFGEGSWLTVV.

Turning to this clone: A junction end diverges from the germline sequence, so it may reflect a read error. The chain combines TRBV15 with TRBJ2-7; 9 bases fit TRBD2. Germline CDR1 is LNHNV and CDR2 is YYDKDF (reference sequence). The CDR3 has 17 residues. CDR3 sequence: CATSREASAGGRYEQYF. The CDR3 DNA follows: TGTGCCACCAGCCGAGAAGCGTCCGCGGGGGGGCGATACGAGCAGTACTTC.

The genes are TRBV5-1 and TRBJ2-3; no clear D. The ends were cut back, 0 bases at V and 10 bases at J, with 12 bases in the middle. This CDR3 has 13 amino acids. CDR1 is SGHRS, CDR2 YFSETQ, per germline. CDR3 sequence (DNA): TGCGCCAGCAGCTTGGCCAAAGGAGAGGCGCAGTATTTT. It codes for CASSLAKGEAQYF.

The V and J genes are TRBV6-5 and TRBJ1-2; D perhaps matches TRBD1 (5 bases). Germline V CDR1 and CDR2: MNHEY, SVGAGI. The germline V and J ends were trimmed by 6 bases and 4 bases, with 12 bases remaining between them. This CDR3 has 13 amino acids. CDR3 bases: TGTGCCAGCAGGGGCAGGGAATTCTATGGCTACACCTTC. As protein: CASRGREFYGYTF.

The chain links TRBV5-1 to TRBJ2-5; 7 positions agree with TRBD2. V shed 4 bases and J 5 bases; nucleotides not matched to a gene: 8. Germline lookup yields CDR1 SGHRS and CDR2 YFSETQ. The CDR3 sequence is 14 residues long. CDR3 protein: CASSPPGLTETQYF. CDR3 coding DNA: TGCGCCAGCAGCCCGCCGGGACTAACTGAGACCCAGTACTTC.

V and J are TRBV5-1 and TRBJ2-1, with 11 bases aligning to TRBD2. Germline CDR1 is SGHRS and CDR2 is YFSETQ. CDR3 length equals 14 residues. Trimming removed 8 bases from V and 4 bases from J; junction bases left unmatched: 5. Here the CDR3 DNA reads TGCGCCAGTTCTAGCGGGGGGACTTACAATGAGCAGTTCTTC. Protein product: CASSSGGTYNEQFF.

This chain joins TRBV5-4 and TRBJ2-3; 11 bases agree with TRBD2. Germline V gives CDR1 SGHNT, CDR2 YYREEE (reference sequence). The ends lost 4 bases at V and 3 bases at J; junction bases unmatched: 7. The CDR3 is 16 amino acids. DNA for the CDR3: TGTGCCAGCAGCCTGAGACTAGCGGGGACTACAGATACGCAGTATTTT. It encodes CASSLRLAGTTDTQYF.

The count of this clone is one. The CDR3, as DNA: TGTGCCAGCAGCTTAACACAGGGGGCAGGCACTGAAGCTTTCTTT. As protein: CASSLTQGAGTEAFF. This chain links TRBV7-2 with TRBJ1-1; 9 nucleotides match TRBD1. Germline V CDR1 and CDR2: SGHTA, FQGNSA. This CDR3 region has 15 residues. The J segment lost 4 bases and the V segment lost 2 bases, leaving 5 bases of the junction unmatched.

This chain links TRBV6-5 with TRBJ1-5, with D unclear. CDR1 MNHEY and CDR2 SVGAGI come from the germline V gene. CDR3 length: 15 amino acids. Trimming took off 4 bases at V and 1 base at J, with 11 bases between the two ends. CDR3 residues: CASSSAGLSNQPQHF. For the CDR3, the DNA is TGTGCCAGCAGTTCCGCGGGGTTGAGCAATCAGCCCCAGCATTTT.

V and J are TRBV18 and TRBJ2-2; TRBD1 agrees at 7 bases. This CDR3 has 14 amino acids. The ends lost 5 bases at V and 3 bases at J; junction bases unmatched: 3. The germline V gene has CDR1 KGHSH and CDR2 LQKENI. The CDR3, as DNA: TGTGCCAGCTCAGGGGACAGTTACACCGGGGAGCTGTTTTTT. Protein product: CASSGDSYTGELFF.

The CDR3: CAISEGTIGGTDTQYF. For the CDR3, the DNA is TGTGCCATCAGTGAGGGGACAATCGGGGGCACAGATACGCAGTATTTT. The chain uses TRBV10-3 and TRBJ2-3; TRBD1 is a possible D gene (6 bases). V lost 2 bases, J lost 1 base, and 13 bases lay in between. CDR1 and CDR2 (germline): ENHRY, SYGVKD. The CDR3 runs 16 residues.

CDR3 DNA: TGTGCCAGCAGTTTAGGGACAGGCGGCAATCAGCCCCAGCATTTT. Protein: CASSLGTGGNQPQHF. The rearrangement joins TRBV28 to TRBJ1-5; 8 bases map to TRBD1. The V gene's germline CDR1 is MDHEN and CDR2 SYDVKM. V shed 2 bases and J 2 bases; nucleotides not matched to a gene: 2. The CDR3 extends over 15 amino acids.

This clone occurred a few times. The rearrangement uses TRBV6-4 and TRBJ1-5; 7 nucleotides align to TRBD1. The CDR3 length is 18 residues. Germline trimming cut 7 bases from V and 0 bases from J; bases unmatched to any gene: 15. The germline CDR1 and CDR2 sequences are MRHNA and SNTAGT. The CDR3 DNA is TGTGCCAGCACCCGCGGGACAGTAATTCACTTTAGCAATCAGCCCCAGCATTTT. Protein product: CASTRGTVIHFSNQPQHF.

This chain uses TRBV7-9 with TRBJ2-3; TRBD2 is a possible D gene (6 bases). The length of the CDR3 is 11 residues. Germline V gene sequence: CDR1 SEHNR, CDR2 FQNEAQ (reference sequence). V was cut by 10 bases and J by 6 bases, with 11 bases left in between. Here the CDR3 reads CANGGSDTQYF. Written as DNA, the CDR3 is TGTGCCAACGGGGGTTCCGATACGCAGTATTTT. The entire variable domain, with the rest obtained from reference TRBV7-9 and TRBJ2-3, is as follows: DTGVSQNPRHKITKRGQNVTFRCDPISEHNRLYWYRQTLGQGPEFLTYFQNEAQLEKSRLLSDRFSAERPKGSFSTLEIQRTEQGDSAMYLCANGGSDTQYFGPGTRLTVL.

The chain uses TRBV5-6 and TRBJ1-5, with 7 nucleotides matching TRBD1. Per germline, CDR1 SGHDT and CDR2 YYEEEE. V was clipped by 4 bases and J by 8 bases; unmatched bases: 9. The CDR3 sequence is 14 residues long. The CDR3 protein is CASSQGGPKKPQHF. As DNA, the CDR3 is TGTGCCAGCAGCCAGGGGGGACCCAAGAAGCCCCAGCATTTT.

The rearrangement links TRBV25-1 to TRBJ1-5; 9 positions agree with TRBD1. Trimming cost V 8 bases and J 1 base; bases outside gene matches: 0. Germline V gene sequence: CDR1 MGHDK, CDR2 SYGVNS. The CDR3 extends over 13 amino acids. In nucleotides, the CDR3 is TGTGCCAGCGGGACAGGGAGCAATCAGCCCCAGCATTTT. It encodes CASGTGSNQPQHF.

The chain combines TRBV6-5 with TRBJ2-6; D may be TRBD1 (5 bases). V shed 7 bases and J shed 0 bases, with 10 bases lying between them. CDR1 is MNHEY and CDR2 is SVGAGI in the germline V gene. This CDR3 has 15 residues. CDR3 sequence reads: CASTFRGSGANVLTF. CDR3 in DNA: TGTGCCAGCACCTTTAGGGGCTCTGGGGCCAACGTCCTGACTTTC.

This clone was observed a single time. The V gene is TRBV11-1, the J gene TRBJ1-3; D unclear. The V and J ends lost 10 bases and 3 bases respectively, with 10 bases between them. The V gene's germline CDR1 is SGHAT and CDR2 FQDESV (reference sequence). The CDR3 covers 12 residues. CDR3: CATAGYGNTIYF. CDR3 coding DNA: TGTGCCACCGCGGGGTATGGAAACACCATATATTTT.

The J gene is TRBJ2-2, the V gene TRBV2; a weak D match, TRBD2 (6 bases). CDR1 and CDR2 (germline): SNHLY, FYNNEI. Trimming cost V 2 bases and J 2 bases, with 9 bases left between them. The CDR3 has 15 residues. CDR3 DNA sequence: TGTGCCAGCAGTGAATCGGACTACAACACCGGGGAGCTGTTTTTT. This gives the protein CASSESDYNTGELFF.

This sequence joins TRBV27 and TRBJ2-7; 7 positions agree with TRBD1. V shed 0 bases, J shed 3 bases, and the junction held 8 bases outside the gene matches. The germline V gene encodes CDR1 MNHEY and CDR2 SMNVEV (reference sequence). The CDR3 consists of 16 residues. The CDR3, as DNA: TGTGCCAGCAGTTTATCCCAACAGGGGCTAGACTACGAGCAGTACTTC. Translated: CASSLSQQGLDYEQYF.

The V call is TRBV6-5, the J call TRBJ1-1, with D possibly TRBD1 on 6 matching bases. V was cut by 6 bases and J by 7 bases, with 15 bases left in between. Germline CDR1 and CDR2: MNHEY and SVGAGI. The length of the CDR3 is 13 residues. CDR3 loop: CASRGGPALEAFF. The CDR3 coding sequence is TGTGCCAGCAGGGGGGGGCCCGCGCTTGAAGCTTTCTTT.

This clone has a single count. The J gene is TRBJ1-1, the V gene TRBV6-1, with D uncertain. Trimming stripped 2 bases from V and 3 bases from J, with 10 bases between. This CDR3 has 14 residues. CDR1 and CDR2 from the germline V gene are MNHNS and SASEGT. The CDR3 nucleotides read TGTGCCAGCAGTGAAAGAGGCGGGTACACTGAAGCTTTCTTT. Amino acids: CASSERGGYTEAFF.

V usage is TRBV6-2 or TRBV6-3 and J usage is TRBJ2-3, with TRBD2 identical over 9 bases. Germline lookup yields CDR1 MNHEY and CDR2 SVGEGT. The J segment lost 0 bases and the V segment lost 5 bases, leaving 6 bases of the junction unmatched. CDR3 length: 16 amino acids. The DNA for the CDR3 is TGTGCCAGCAGTAACCGCGGGGGGGCTAGCACAGATACGCAGTATTTT. Translated: CASSNRGGASTDTQYF.

This chain connects TRBV4-1 to TRBJ2-7, with 8 bases that match TRBD2. Germline CDR1 MGHRA, CDR2 YSYEKL. V dropped 1 base and J dropped 5; count of bases not matched to a gene: 10. The CDR3 has 16 residues. The CDR3 sequence: CASSQVLGGAGDEQYF. CDR3 in DNA: TGCGCCAGCAGCCAAGTCCTCGGGGGGGCCGGGGACGAGCAGTACTTC.

J is TRBJ2-7 and V is TRBV19; 7 bases fit TRBD2. J gave up 3 bases and V 1 base, and 6 bases lay outside the gene matches. In germline, CDR1 is LNHDA, CDR2 SQIVND (reference sequence). The CDR3 is 15 amino acids. CDR3 nucleotide sequence: TGTGCCAGTAGTATAGGAAGCGGGGCTAGCTACGAGCAGTACTTC. Encoded protein: CASSIGSGASYEQYF.

The chain carries TRBV19 and TRBJ1-1; D may be TRBD1 (6 bases). From germline, CDR1 is LNHDA and CDR2 SQIVND (reference sequence). V lost 3 bases, J lost 2 bases, and 10 bases lay in between. The CDR3 has 14 amino acids. This CDR3 reads CASSMWGGNTEAFF. The CDR3, as DNA: TGTGCCAGTAGTATGTGGGGGGGCAACACTGAAGCTTTCTTT.